This T cell receptor beta chain was captured by sequencing in a study of blood T cell repertoires in COVID-19. On the study more broadly: T cells, B-cell-depleted T cells, or PBMCs provided the cDNA or gDNA that served as material.

In the study's own analysis: Amplification of reference gene primers was used by the study to estimate nucleated cell counts. TCRdb's table, derived via immunoSEQ multiplex PCR, lists solely in-frame clones and lacks some. V and J calls and clone size are copied from that table; D and trimming were computed from the DNA. The sample has roughly 120,000 clones; about two thirds are singletons. There are 13 residues in the CDR3. Trimming removed 5 bases from V and 10 bases from J; junction bases left unmatched: 10. The germline V gene encodes CDR1 MNHEY and CDR2 SVGEGT. The sequenced sample consisted of peripheral blood. The sequence came from a human donor with acute or convalescent COVID-19. The donor label of this sample is uncertain. This chain links TRBV6-2 or TRBV6-3 with TRBJ1-1, with TRBD1 identical over 7 bases. The DNA for the CDR3 is TGTGCCAGCAGTGATACAGGGGTTGTCGTAGCTTTCTTT. Protein: CASSDTGVVVAFF.